A single sample is the source of the 17 T cell receptor beta chains below, sequenced in a study of CD8 T cells in Susac syndrome. The RNA input was about 0.5 to 1 ug, and it was reverse transcribed with random hexamers. In TCRdb, the immunoSEQ multiplex PCR reads were re-called with MiXCR into one record per CDR3 protein. The sample has about 180,000 distinct CDR3 sequences, 85% to 95% seen once. Sequenced: CD8+ T cells from PBMCs. Every receptor here comes from a human donor with multiple sclerosis.

This clonotype was observed a handful of times. The chain is built from TRBV12-3 or TRBV12-4 and TRBJ2-2; D is unresolved. The V end lost 5 bases, the J end lost 5 bases, and 9 bases lay between the germline ends. The length of the CDR3 is 13 residues. For the CDR3, the DNA is TGTGCCAGCAGTGTTGACTCAACCGGGGAGCTGTTTTTT. This translates into CASSVDSTGELFF.

The V call is TRBV20-1, the J call TRBJ2-3; tentative D call: TRBD2 (6 bases). Germline V gene data show CDR1 as DFQATT and CDR2 as SNEGSKA (reference sequence). The CDR3 runs 16 residues. Trimming left V 2 bases short and J 2 bases short, with 17 bases between. The CDR3 loop is CSARSLRTSPTDTQYF. The CDR3 DNA sequence: TGCAGTGCTAGATCTCTGAGAACTAGCCCCACAGATACGCAGTATTTT.

The CDR3 reads CASSVGQGLREQYF. The DNA for the CDR3 is TGTGCCAGCAGTGTTGGGCAAGGGCTGAGGGAGCAGTACTTC. The V gene is TRBV2, the J gene TRBJ2-7; no clear D gene. CDR1 is SNHLY, CDR2 FYNNEI, per germline. V lost 4 bases and J lost 7, with 17 bases in between. The CDR3 extends over 14 amino acids. The full variable domain, completed using reference TRBV2 and TRBJ2-7, is EPEVTQTPSHQVTQMGQEVILRCVPISNHLYFYWYRQILGQKVEFLVSFYNNEISEKSEIFDDQFSVERPDGSNFTLKIRSTKLEDSAMYFCASSVGQGLREQYFGPGTRLTVT.

The chain is built from TRBV7-9 and TRBJ2-3, with 9 bases matching TRBD1. V gave up 5 bases and J gave up 2 bases; unmatched junction bases: 5. The CDR3 is made up of 15 amino acids. Germline CDR1 SEHNR, CDR2 FQNEAQ (reference sequence). CDR3 protein: CASSPGQGFTDTQYF. CDR3 DNA sequence: TGTGCCAGCAGCCCGGGACAGGGATTCACAGATACGCAGTATTTT.

This sequence joins TRBV10-3 and TRBJ1-5, with no clear D. The CDR3 contains 10 residues. V lost 9 bases, J lost 5 bases, and 5 bases lay in between. CDR1 is ENHRY, CDR2 SYGVKD, per germline. DNA for the CDR3: TGTGCCATTGGGTATCAGCCCCAGCATTTT. This codes for CAIGYQPQHF.

This clonotype has just one count. The gene calls are TRBV5-6 and TRBJ1-2; 7 bases fit TRBD1. The CDR3 contains 12 residues. CDR1 and CDR2 from the germline V gene are SGHDT and YYEEEE. The trim removed 4 bases at V and 10 bases at J, leaving 7 bases unmatched. The CDR3 bases are TGTGCCAGCAGCCGACAGGGTGGCGCCTACACCTTC. Its protein is CASSRQGGAYTF.

The chain couples TRBV3-1 to TRBJ2-7; perhaps TRBD2 as D (5 bases). The CDR3 is 13 amino acids. The V and J ends lost 4 bases and 5 bases respectively, with 12 bases between them. The germline gives CDR1 LGHDT, CDR2 YNNKEL (reference sequence). The CDR3 region has the DNA TGTGCCAGCAGCCCCGCCGGGGTCCACGAGCAGTACTTC. The encoded protein is CASSPAGVHEQYF.

Points on this clonotype: Since no conserved phenylalanine or tryptophan closes the CDR3, a read error is the likely cause. The chain employs TRBV7-9 and TRBJ2-7, with 10 bases aligning to TRBD1. J was trimmed by 3 bases and V by 5 bases; bases with no gene match: 4. The CDR3 covers 14 residues. CDR1 SEHNR and CDR2 FQNEAQ come from the germline V gene (reference sequence). The CDR3 protein is CASSNRDRGYEQYL. In DNA, the CDR3 is TGTGCCAGCAGCAATAGGGACAGGGGCTACGAGCAGTACTTG.

This chain joins TRBV9 and TRBJ2-7, with D unresolved. The CDR3 contains 13 residues. Germline V gene sequence: CDR1 SGDLS, CDR2 YYNGEE. Trimming took off 3 bases at V and 2 bases at J, with 9 bases between the two ends. The CDR3 protein is CASSDPETYEQYF. In DNA form, the CDR3 reads TGTGCCAGCAGCGACCCGGAAACCTACGAGCAGTACTTC.

The gene calls are TRBV20-1 and TRBJ2-1, with 8 positions matching TRBD2. Losses at the gene ends were 5 bases for V and 7 bases for J; bases not matched to a gene: 7. This CDR3 spans 13 amino acids. Germline CDR1 is DFQATT and CDR2 is SNEGSKA (reference sequence). CDR3 protein: CSAAGTRTNEQFF. CDR3 sequence (DNA): TGCAGTGCTGCCGGGACTAGAACGAATGAGCAGTTCTTC.

The chain carries TRBV7-2 and TRBJ2-1; the match to TRBD2 covers 8 bases. J was trimmed by 5 bases and V by 2 bases; bases with no gene match: 5. Per the germline V gene, CDR1 is SGHTA and CDR2 is FQGNSA. The CDR3 is 15 amino acids. The CDR3: CASSLRGREDNEQFF. In DNA, the CDR3 is TGTGCCAGCAGCTTAAGAGGGCGGGAGGACAATGAGCAGTTCTTC.

Here the CDR3 DNA reads TGTGCCAGCAGCGCACCGGGGCAGGGTGGCTACGAGCAGTACTTC. It translates to CASSAPGQGGYEQYF. The rearrangement links TRBV5-6 to TRBJ2-7; D might be TRBD1 or TRBD2, each matching 5 bases. This CDR3 spans 15 amino acids. Trimming took off 4 bases at V and 3 bases at J, with 17 bases between the two ends. The germline V gene encodes CDR1 SGHDT and CDR2 YYEEEE.

The chain couples TRBV27 to TRBJ2-7; D is perhaps TRBD2 (5 bases). This CDR3 has 15 amino acids. Trimming cost V 3 bases and J 3 bases, with 15 bases left between them. Germline-derived CDR1 and CDR2 are MNHEY and SMNVEV (reference sequence). This CDR3 is CASSFLREGDYEQYF. CDR3 sequence (DNA): TGTGCCAGCAGTTTCCTTCGAGAGGGTGACTACGAGCAGTACTTC.

CDR3 nucleotides: TGCAGCGTTCCTCTGGAGACCCAGTACTTC. Residues: CSVPLETQYF. The chain carries TRBV29-1 and TRBJ2-5; D is unresolved. The CDR3 contains 10 residues. V was trimmed by 5 bases and J by 5 bases, leaving 6 bases between them. Per the germline V gene, CDR1 is SQVTM and CDR2 is ANQGSEA.

This chain links TRBV12-3 or TRBV12-4 with TRBJ2-3; no definite D call. V dropped 2 bases and J dropped 5 bases, with 14 bases sitting between them. The CDR3 length is 15 residues. The chain's CDR3 is CASSLSGTRLDTQYF. The DNA for the CDR3 is TGTGCCAGCAGTTTATCAGGAACCCGTCTAGATACGCAGTATTTT.

The chain is built from TRBV6-2 or TRBV6-3 and TRBJ2-7; 7 bases align to TRBD2. There are 14 residues in the CDR3. The germline V gene encodes CDR1 MNHEY and CDR2 SVGEGT. Unmatched junction bases numbered 8, after V lost 5 bases and J lost 4 bases. The CDR3 nucleotides are TGTGCCAGCAGTCCGCTAGCGGAGGGATACGAGCAGTACTTC. Amino acid sequence: CASSPLAEGYEQYF.

This clonotype was detected only once. This chain connects TRBV9 to TRBJ2-3, with TRBD2 identical over 8 bases. The germline V gene encodes CDR1 SGDLS and CDR2 YYNGEE. Losses at the gene ends were 0 bases for V and 5 bases for J; bases not matched to a gene: 11. The CDR3 runs to 17 residues. This CDR3 is CASSVAGSGGPGDTQYF. In nucleotides, the CDR3 is TGTGCCAGCAGCGTAGCTGGGTCGGGGGGGCCCGGAGATACGCAGTATTTT.